The 9 T cell receptor beta chains below were found in one sample sequenced in a study of T cell responses to AZD1222 COVID-19 vaccine. Clones were sequenced by immunoSEQ multiplex PCR, and TCRdb holds only the in-frame ones, with some missing. Of some 180,000 clones listed, nearly 95% were seen once; the top ten hold roughly 1.9%. The sequencing used peripheral blood, collected 28 days after the second AZD1222 dose. Receptors were obtained from an adult who received the AZD1222 COVID-19 vaccine.

This rearrangement joins TRBV11-2 to TRBJ1-3; tentative D call: TRBD1 (6 bases). Germline loops: CDR1 SGHAT, CDR2 FQNNGV. The CDR3 extends over 15 amino acids. The germline V and J ends were trimmed by 2 bases and 1 base, with 9 bases remaining between them. The CDR3 coding sequence is TGTGCCAGCAGCTTAAACAGGGTGTCTGGAAACACCATATATTTT. It codes for CASSLNRVSGNTIYF.

This chain connects TRBV5-1 to TRBJ1-2; D is unclear. V was pared by 0 bases and J by 3 bases, with 6 bases between. The CDR3 sequence is 13 residues long. CDR1 and CDR2 (germline): SGHRS, YFSETQ. CDR3 DNA sequence: TGCGCCAGCAGCTTGGAACCCTACTATGGCTACACCTTC. Protein: CASSLEPYYGYTF.

V and J are TRBV7-9 and TRBJ1-2, with D maybe TRBD1 (5 bases). V gave up 6 bases and J gave up 6 bases, with 11 bases separating them. Germline V CDR1 and CDR2: SEHNR, FQNEAQ (reference sequence). This CDR3 comprises 12 residues. The CDR3, as DNA: TGTGCCAGCAGTACCCAAGGGGATGGCTACACCTTC. Translated, it gives CASSTQGDGYTF. The whole variable domain, filled in from reference TRBV7-9 and TRBJ1-2, reads DTGVSQNPRHKITKRGQNVTFRCDPISEHNRLYWYRQTLGQGPEFLTYFQNEAQLEKSRLLSDRFSAERPKGSFSTLEIQRTEQGDSAMYLCASSTQGDGYTFGSGTRLTVV.

This clone occurred once. V gene TRBV7-3 combines with J gene TRBJ2-1; 10 bases map to TRBD1. Germline loops: CDR1 SGHTA, CDR2 FQGTGA. CDR3 length: 13 amino acids. With V trimmed by 4 bases and J by 6 bases, 0 bases remained unmatched. In DNA, the CDR3 is TGTGCCAGCAGCTGGACAGGGGGCAATGAGCAGTTCTTC. Translated, it gives CASSWTGGNEQFF.

The chain employs TRBV6-1 and TRBJ1-2; maybe TRBD1 (6 bases). The germline V and J ends were trimmed by 1 base and 3 bases, with 9 bases remaining between them. The germline V gene encodes CDR1 MNHNS and CDR2 SASEGT. This CDR3 has 14 residues. The CDR3 spells CASSEGGGYYGYTF. In DNA form, the CDR3 reads TGTGCCAGCAGTGAAGGGGGGGGCTACTATGGCTACACCTTC.

The J gene is TRBJ1-1, the V gene TRBV5-4; maybe TRBD1 (5 bases). Germline V gene lookup returns CDR1 SGHNT and CDR2 YYREEE (reference sequence). Deletions cut 4 bases from V and 1 base from J, with 14 bases between. The CDR3 has 15 amino acids. The CDR3 DNA sequence: TGTGCCAGCAGCGGGGGGAATCGCGCGAACACTGAAGCTTTCTTT. This gives the protein CASSGGNRANTEAFF.

V gene TRBV9 combines with J gene TRBJ2-3; possibly TRBD1 for D (7 bases). Germline CDR1 reads SGDLS; CDR2 reads YYNGEE. Deletions cut 4 bases from V and 0 bases from J, with 12 bases between. This CDR3 is 15 amino acids long. This CDR3 reads CASSKQGRSTDTQYF. The CDR3 DNA reads as TGTGCCAGCAGCAAACAGGGGAGGAGCACAGATACGCAGTATTTT.

This rearrangement joins TRBV7-3 to TRBJ2-1; D is undetermined. The CDR3 runs 13 residues. Trimming took 5 bases from V and 3 from J, leaving 8 bases between them. Germline CDR1 reads SGHTA; CDR2 reads FQGTGA. Here the CDR3 DNA reads TGTGCCAGCAGCCCAGTGGGCTACAATGAGCAGTTCTTC. Its translation is CASSPVGYNEQFF.

The chain recombines TRBV2 with TRBJ2-1; 8 bases agree with TRBD1. V was clipped by 2 bases and J by 9 bases; unmatched bases: 9. The CDR3 covers 15 residues. Germline V gene data show CDR1 as SNHLY and CDR2 as FYNNEI. CDR3 sequence: CASSEFSQGAGEQFF. The CDR3 region has the DNA TGTGCCAGCAGTGAATTCTCCCAGGGGGCCGGTGAGCAGTTCTTC.